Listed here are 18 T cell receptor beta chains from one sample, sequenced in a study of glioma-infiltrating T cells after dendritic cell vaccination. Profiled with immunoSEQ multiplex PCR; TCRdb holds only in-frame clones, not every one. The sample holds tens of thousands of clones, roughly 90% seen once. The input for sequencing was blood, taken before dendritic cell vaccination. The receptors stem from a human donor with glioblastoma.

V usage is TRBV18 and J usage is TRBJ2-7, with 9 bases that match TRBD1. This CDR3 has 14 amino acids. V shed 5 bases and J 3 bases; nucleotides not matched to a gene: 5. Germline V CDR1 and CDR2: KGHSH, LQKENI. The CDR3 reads CASSVGQGNYEQYF. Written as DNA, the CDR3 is TGTGCCAGCTCAGTCGGACAGGGGAACTACGAGCAGTACTTC. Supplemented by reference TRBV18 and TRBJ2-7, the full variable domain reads NAGVMQNPRHLVRRRGQEARLRCSPMKGHSHVYWYRQLPEEGLKFMVYLQKENIIDESGMPKERFSAEFPKEGPSILRIQQVVRGDSAAYFCASSVGQGNYEQYFGPGTRLTVT.

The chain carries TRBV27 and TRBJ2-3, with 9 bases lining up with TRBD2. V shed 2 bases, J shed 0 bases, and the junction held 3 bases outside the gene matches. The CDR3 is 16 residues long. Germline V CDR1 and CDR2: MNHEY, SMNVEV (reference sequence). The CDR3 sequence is CASSLAGGLSTDTQYF. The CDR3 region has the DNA TGTGCCAGCAGTTTAGCGGGGGGGCTCAGCACAGATACGCAGTATTTT.

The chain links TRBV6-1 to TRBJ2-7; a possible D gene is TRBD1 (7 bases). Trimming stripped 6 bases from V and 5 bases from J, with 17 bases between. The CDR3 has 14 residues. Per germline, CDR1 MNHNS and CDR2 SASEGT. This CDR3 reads CASRKRQGGDEQYF. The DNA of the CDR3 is TGTGCCAGCAGGAAACGCCAGGGGGGAGACGAGCAGTACTTC.

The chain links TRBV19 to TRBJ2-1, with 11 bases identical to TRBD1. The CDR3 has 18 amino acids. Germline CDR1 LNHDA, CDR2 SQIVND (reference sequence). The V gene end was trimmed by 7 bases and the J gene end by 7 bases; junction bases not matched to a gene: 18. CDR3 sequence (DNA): TGTGCCAGTACCACAGTATGGGGCGGACAGGGGGCCAGAAATGAGCAGTTCTTC. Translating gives CASTTVWGGQGARNEQFF.

CDR3 in DNA: TGTGCCAGCAGTACAGGGGGGGTGAACACTGAAGCTTTCTTT. Translation gives CASSTGGVNTEAFF. The chain uses TRBV6-5 and TRBJ1-1; 8 bases match TRBD1. Germline CDR1 and CDR2: MNHEY and SVGAGI. V dropped 5 bases and J dropped 0; count of bases not matched to a gene: 2. CDR3 size: 14 residues.

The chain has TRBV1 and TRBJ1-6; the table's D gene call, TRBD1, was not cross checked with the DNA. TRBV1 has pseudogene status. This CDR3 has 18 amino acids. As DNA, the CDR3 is TGCACCAGCAACCAAGAGGGACAGGGTACCGTCTATAATTCACCCCTCCACTTT. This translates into CTSNQEGQGTVYNSPLHF.

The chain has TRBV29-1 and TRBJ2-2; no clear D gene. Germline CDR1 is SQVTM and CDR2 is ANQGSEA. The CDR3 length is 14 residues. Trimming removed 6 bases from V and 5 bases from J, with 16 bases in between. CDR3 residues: CSVQLTVYTGELFF. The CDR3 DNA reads TGCAGCGTGCAACTCACGGTATATACCGGGGAGCTGTTTTTT.

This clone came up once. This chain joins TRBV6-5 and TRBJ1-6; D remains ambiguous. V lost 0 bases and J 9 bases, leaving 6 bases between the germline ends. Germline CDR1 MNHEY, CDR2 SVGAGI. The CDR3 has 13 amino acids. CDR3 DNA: TGTGCCAGCAGTTACTCGAGCGGTTCACCCCTCCACTTT. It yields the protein CASSYSSGSPLHF.

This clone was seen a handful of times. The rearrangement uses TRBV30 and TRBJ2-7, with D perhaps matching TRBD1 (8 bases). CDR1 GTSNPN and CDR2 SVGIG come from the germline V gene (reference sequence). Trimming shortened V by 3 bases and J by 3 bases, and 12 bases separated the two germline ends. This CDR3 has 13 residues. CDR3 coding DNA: TGTGCCTGGAGACAGGGGGGGCTCTACGAGCAGTACTTC. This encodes CAWRQGGLYEQYF.

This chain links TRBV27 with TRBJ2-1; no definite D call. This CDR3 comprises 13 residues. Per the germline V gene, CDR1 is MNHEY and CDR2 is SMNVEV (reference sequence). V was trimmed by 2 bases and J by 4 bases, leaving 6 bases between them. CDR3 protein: CASSLILYNEQFF. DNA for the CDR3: TGTGCCAGCAGTTTAATCCTTTACAATGAGCAGTTCTTC.

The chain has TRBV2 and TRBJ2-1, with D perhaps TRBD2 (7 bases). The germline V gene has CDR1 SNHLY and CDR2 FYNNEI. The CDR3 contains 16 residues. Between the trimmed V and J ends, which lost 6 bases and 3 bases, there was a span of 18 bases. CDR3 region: CASRGGATNYYNEQFF. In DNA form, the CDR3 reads TGTGCCAGCAGGGGGGGGGCGACAAACTACTACAATGAGCAGTTCTTC.

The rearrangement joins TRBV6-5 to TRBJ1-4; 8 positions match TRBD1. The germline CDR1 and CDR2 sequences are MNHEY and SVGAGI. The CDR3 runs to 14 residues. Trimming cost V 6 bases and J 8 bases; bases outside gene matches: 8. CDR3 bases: TGTGCCAGCAGGCGGACAGGGAGGGGCGAAAAACTGTTTTTT. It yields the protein CASRRTGRGEKLFF.

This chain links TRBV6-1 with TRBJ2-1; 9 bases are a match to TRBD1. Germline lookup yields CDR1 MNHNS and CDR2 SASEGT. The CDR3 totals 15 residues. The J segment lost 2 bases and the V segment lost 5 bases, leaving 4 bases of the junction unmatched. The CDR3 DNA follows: TGTGCCAGCAGTAGGGGGACAGGGCCCTACAATGAGCAGTTCTTC. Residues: CASSRGTGPYNEQFF.

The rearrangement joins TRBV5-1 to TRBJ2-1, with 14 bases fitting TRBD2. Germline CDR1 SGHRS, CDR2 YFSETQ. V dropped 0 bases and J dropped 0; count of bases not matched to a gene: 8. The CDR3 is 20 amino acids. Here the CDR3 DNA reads TGCGCCAGCAGCTTGGCGGGACTAGCGGGGGCTGATCCCTCCTACAATGAGCAGTTCTTC. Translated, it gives CASSLAGLAGADPSYNEQFF.

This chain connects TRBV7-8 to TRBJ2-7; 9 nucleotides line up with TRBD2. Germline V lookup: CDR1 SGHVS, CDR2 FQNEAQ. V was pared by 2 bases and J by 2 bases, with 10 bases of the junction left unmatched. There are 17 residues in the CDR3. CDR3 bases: TGTGCCAGCAGCTTAAGTAGCCCATCTAGCGGGGCCTACGAGCAGTACTTC. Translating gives CASSLSSPSSGAYEQYF.

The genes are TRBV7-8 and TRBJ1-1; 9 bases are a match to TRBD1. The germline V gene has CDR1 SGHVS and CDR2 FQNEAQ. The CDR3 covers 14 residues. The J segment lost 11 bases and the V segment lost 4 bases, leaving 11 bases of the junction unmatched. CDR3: CASSSRTGDWYAFF. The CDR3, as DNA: TGTGCCAGCAGCTCCAGGACAGGGGATTGGTATGCTTTCTTT.

CDR3 protein: CASSLRTETYEQYF. The CDR3 coding sequence is TGTGCCAGCAGCCTTCGCACTGAAACCTACGAGCAGTACTTC. The chain couples TRBV7-9 to TRBJ2-7, with D uncertain. V lost 5 bases and J 2 bases, leaving 13 bases between the germline ends. The length of the CDR3 is 14 residues. Germline loops: CDR1 SEHNR, CDR2 FQNEAQ (reference sequence).

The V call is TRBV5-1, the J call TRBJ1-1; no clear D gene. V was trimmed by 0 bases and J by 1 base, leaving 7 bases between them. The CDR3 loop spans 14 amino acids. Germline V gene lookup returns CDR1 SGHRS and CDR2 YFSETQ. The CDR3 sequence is CASSLGAGNTEAFF. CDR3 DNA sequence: TGCGCCAGCAGCTTGGGGGCGGGGAACACTGAAGCTTTCTTT. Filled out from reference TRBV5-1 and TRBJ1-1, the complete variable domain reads KAGVTQTPRYLIKTRGQQVTLSCSPISGHRSVSWYQQTPGQGLQFLFEYFSETQRNKGNFPGRFSGRQFSNSRSEMNVSTLELGDSALYLCASSLGAGNTEAFFGQGTRLTVV.